This T cell receptor (beta chain) derives from a study of CD8+ T cells in alopecia areata. Once RNA had been extracted, it was reverse transcribed into cDNA to act as the sequencing template. Data came from immunoSEQ multiplex PCR; TCRdb stores just in-frame clones and leaves some out. This table has roughly 60,000 clones, about 40% appearing once. Study-wide results and caveats: Affected lesional scalp, above all in alopecia totalis/universalis, was more clonal than normal scalp.

The CDR3 length is 15 residues. V gave up 6 bases and J gave up 4 bases; unmatched junction bases: 4. Germline V gene data show CDR1 as MDHEN and CDR2 as SYDVKM. Note on this clone: What it binds is unknown.

The origin of this receptor is a human donor with alopecia areata. Sequencing was performed on NKG2D-low CD8+ T cells sorted from blood. The rearrangement joins TRBV28 to TRBJ2-1, with 12 bases identical to TRBD2. Here the CDR3 reads CASRPLAGGYNEQFF. CDR3 DNA: TGTGCCAGCAGACCCCTAGCGGGAGGGTACAATGAGCAGTTCTTC.